Each of the 9 T cell receptor beta chains below was sequenced from the same sample in a study of blood T cell repertoires in COVID-19. TCRdb keeps only in-frame clones here, not all; method: immunoSEQ multiplex PCR. The sample holds 120,000 to 150,000 clones, 80% to 90% seen once. The sample comprised peripheral blood. The receptors were gathered from a woman aged 50 to 60 with acute or convalescent COVID-19.

This sequence joins TRBV6-6 and TRBJ1-6; weak D call: TRBD1 (5 bases). CDR3 length: 14 amino acids. The germline V gene has CDR1 MNHNY and CDR2 SVGAGI (reference sequence). V was cut by 2 bases and J by 8 bases, with 10 bases left in between. CDR3 sequence (DNA): TGTGCCAGCAGTTACGGGGGGTTCGATTCACCCCTCCACTTT. As protein: CASSYGGFDSPLHF.

This rearrangement joins TRBV12-5 to TRBJ2-3; weak D call: TRBD2 (6 bases). The V end was cut by 3 bases, the J end by 0 bases, with 13 bases between. The length of the CDR3 is 16 residues. CDR1 and CDR2 (germline): LGHNT, FRNRAP. The CDR3 loop reads CASGFRSSASTDTQYF. The CDR3 DNA follows: TGTGCTAGTGGTTTTCGGTCTAGCGCCAGCACAGATACGCAGTATTTT. Supplemented by reference TRBV12-5 and TRBJ2-3, the full variable domain reads DARVTQTPRHKVTEMGQEVTMRCQPILGHNTVFWYRQTMMQGLELLAYFRNRAPLDDSGMPKDRFSAEMPDATLATLKIQPSEPRDSAVYFCASGFRSSASTDTQYFGPGTRLTVL.

The chain employs TRBV27 and TRBJ2-7; weak D call: TRBD2 (6 bases). The CDR3 has 12 residues. V lost 8 bases and J 2 bases, leaving 10 bases between the germline ends. CDR1 and CDR2 from the germline V gene are MNHEY and SMNVEV (reference sequence). In DNA form, the CDR3 reads TGTGCCAGCGGGAGGACTACCTACGAGCAGTACTTC. Encoded protein: CASGRTTYEQYF.

The chain uses TRBV7-2 and TRBJ1-5, with 8 bases fitting TRBD1. The germline gives CDR1 SGHTA, CDR2 FQGNSA. V lost 2 bases and J lost 6; bases outside the gene matches: 9. The CDR3 is 16 amino acids. The CDR3 coding sequence is TGTGCCAGCAGCTTAAGTCCGGCAGGGGGCGGTCAGCCCCAGCATTTT. Protein: CASSLSPAGGGQPQHF.

The chain joins TRBV15 to TRBJ2-7; 10 bases line up with TRBD2. This CDR3 is built from 15 residues. V dropped 2 bases and J dropped 2; count of bases not matched to a gene: 3. Germline assignment: CDR1 LNHNV and CDR2 YYDKDF (reference sequence). The CDR3 bases are TGTGCCACCAGCAGACAGAGCGGGGGGGCCTACGAGCAGTACTTC. Its translation is CATSRQSGGAYEQYF. Drawing the rest from reference TRBV15 and TRBJ2-7, the complete variable domain is DAMVIQNPRYQVTQFGKPVTLSCSQTLNHNVMYWYQQKSSQAPKLLFHYYDKDFNNEADTPDNFQSRRPNTSFCFLDIRSPGLGDTAMYLCATSRQSGGAYEQYFGPGTRLTVT.

This rearrangement joins TRBV18 to TRBJ2-7; D might be TRBD1 (6 bases). This CDR3 contains 14 residues. CDR1 is KGHSH, CDR2 LQKENI, per germline. Trimming took off 6 bases at V and 0 bases at J, with 12 bases between the two ends. Written as DNA, the CDR3 is TGTGCCAGCTCCCCTTCAGGGGCCTCCTACGAGCAGTACTTC. This translates into CASSPSGASYEQYF. The whole variable domain, remainder taken from reference TRBV18 and TRBJ2-7, is NAGVMQNPRHLVRRRGQEARLRCSPMKGHSHVYWYRQLPEEGLKFMVYLQKENIIDESGMPKERFSAEFPKEGPSILRIQQVVRGDSAAYFCASSPSGASYEQYFGPGTRLTVT.

The V gene is TRBV6-5, the J gene TRBJ2-7; D might be TRBD2 (5 bases). The CDR3 is 15 amino acids. V was pared by 7 bases and J by 3 bases, with 19 bases between. CDR1 is MNHEY and CDR2 is SVGAGI in the germline V gene. The CDR3 sequence: CASTLDGGLYYEQYF. In DNA, the CDR3 is TGTGCCAGCACCCTGGACGGCGGACTTTACTACGAGCAGTACTTC.

On this clone itself: The same CDR3 is also encoded by other DNA sequences in this sample. The CDR3 protein is CASSRDSKNTEAFF. CDR3 DNA: TGTGCCAGCTCTAGGGACAGTAAGAACACTGAAGCTTTCTTT. The V and J genes are TRBV18 and TRBJ1-1; 7 bases match TRBD1. Germline V gene lookup returns CDR1 KGHSH and CDR2 LQKENI. The CDR3 extends over 14 amino acids. V lost 6 bases to trimming and J lost 1 base; unmatched junction nucleotides: 5.

This chain connects TRBV9 to TRBJ2-1, with TRBD2 identical over 8 bases. Trimming removed 0 bases from V and 5 bases from J; junction bases left unmatched: 13. CDR1 SGDLS and CDR2 YYNGEE come from the germline V gene. The CDR3 runs to 18 residues. CDR3 sequence: CASSVVGSGNSGDNEQFF. The DNA for the CDR3 is TGTGCCAGCAGCGTAGTCGGTAGCGGGAACAGCGGAGACAATGAGCAGTTCTTC. Filled out from reference TRBV9 and TRBJ2-1, the complete variable domain reads DSGVTQTPKHLITATGQRVTLRCSPRSGDLSVYWYQQSLDQGLQFLIQYYNGEERAKGNILERFSAQQFPDLHSELNLSSLELGDSALYFCASSVVGSGNSGDNEQFFGPGTRLTVL.